Sequencing of this T cell receptor beta chain was carried out in a study of T cell repertoires in aging, cancer and after chemotherapy. Looking at the study overall: Some 10 million TCR reads were in the whole dataset.

TCR beta rearrangements were amplified from peripheral blood genomic DNA. Looked up from germline, CDR1 is SGHNT and CDR2 is YENEEA. The CDR3 runs 13 residues. Deletions cut 1 base from V and 6 bases from J, with 6 bases between. Broader study findings: In healthy donors, age-related TCR diversity loss mainly reflected lost richness.

Remarks on this clonotype: Its matching antigen is unknown.

TRB rearrangements spanning V, D and J were amplified using mixed TRB-A/B primers. TCRdb used MiXCR to reprocess the multiplex PCR reads, holding one entry per CDR3 protein. The sample has some 7,700 distinct CDR3 sequences; 54% are singletons. The specimen was blood. V is TRBV11-3 and J is TRBJ2-2; D unresolved. The origin of this receptor is a human donor with a solid tumor. In DNA form, the CDR3 reads TGTGCCAGCAGCTTAGGCAATTCCGGGGAGCTGTTTTTT. Protein: CASSLGNSGELFF. The full variable domain, its missing parts supplied by reference TRBV11-3 and TRBJ2-2, is EAGVVQSPRYKIIEKKQPVAFWCNPISGHNTLYWYLQNLGQGPELLIRYENEEAVDDSQLPKDRFSAERLKGVDSTLKIQPAELGDSAVYLCASSLGNSGELFFGEGSRLTVL.